This T cell receptor (beta chain) emerged from a study of T-cell reconstitution after alpha-beta-depleted transplantation in children. V gave up 5 bases and J gave up 3 bases, with 11 bases separating them. Germline CDR1 SNHLY, CDR2 FYNNEI. This CDR3 is 13 amino acids long. This sample's TCRbeta library carried unique molecular identifier barcodes. TCRdb used MiXCR to reprocess the PCR reads, holding one entry per CDR3 protein. The table has about 340,000 distinct CDR3 sequences, 9% to 12% seen once. The chain is built from TRBV2 and TRBJ2-7; D uncertain. This receptor was identified in a human donor who donated a stem cell graft to a child with acute lymphoblastic leukemia. Sequenced material: PBMCs from the stem cell graft donor, taken from the stem cell graft. CDR3 sequence reads: CASSLVDLYEQYF. CDR3 DNA sequence: TGTGCCAGCAGTCTCGTAGACCTCTACGAGCAGTACTTC.